Sequencing of this T cell receptor beta chain was carried out in a study of immune characterization of retroperitoneal liposarcoma. TCRdb reanalysed the PCR reads using MiXCR and keeps one entry per CDR3 protein. The table shows 7,000 or so distinct CDR3 sequences, with less than 30% occurring only once. CDR1 SGHTA and CDR2 FQGNSA come from the germline V gene. With 4 bases clipped from V and 13 bases from J, the junction kept 14 bases outside the gene matches. The CDR3 covers 16 residues. The material sequenced was tumor tissue. The source of this sequence is a female donor with retroperitoneal liposarcoma. The gene calls are TRBV7-2 and TRBJ2-1; 12 bases fit TRBD2. The CDR3 region has the DNA TGTGCCAGCAGCTCCCGGACTAGCGGGACCTACTCCATTCAGTTCTTC. Translated, it gives CASSSRTSGTYSIQFF.